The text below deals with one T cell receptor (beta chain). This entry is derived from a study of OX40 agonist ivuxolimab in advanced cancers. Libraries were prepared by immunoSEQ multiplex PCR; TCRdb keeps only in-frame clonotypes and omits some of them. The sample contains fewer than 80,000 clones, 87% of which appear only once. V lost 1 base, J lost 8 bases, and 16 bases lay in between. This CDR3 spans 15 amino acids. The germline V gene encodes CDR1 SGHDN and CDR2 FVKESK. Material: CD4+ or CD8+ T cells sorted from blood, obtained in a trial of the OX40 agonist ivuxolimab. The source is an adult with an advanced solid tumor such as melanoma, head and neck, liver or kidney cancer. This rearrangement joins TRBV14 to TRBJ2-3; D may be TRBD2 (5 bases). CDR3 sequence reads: CASSQGGSFRGTQYF. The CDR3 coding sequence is TGTGCCAGCAGCCAAGGGGGTTCTTTCCGGGGTACGCAGTATTTT.